The 2 T cell receptor beta chains reported below all come from one sample, sequenced in a study of cytomegalovirus exposure and HLA in healthy donors. Profiled with immunoSEQ multiplex PCR; TCRdb holds only in-frame clones, not every one. The sample has about 130,000 clones, roughly nine tenths seen once. The sample was PBMCs. The receptor set was obtained from a young woman in good health and CMV-seronegative.

The J gene is TRBJ2-5, the V gene TRBV30, with 7 bases fitting TRBD2. The length of the CDR3 is 12 residues. With V trimmed by 4 bases and J by 5 bases, 4 bases remained unmatched. CDR1 GTSNPN and CDR2 SVGIG come from the germline V gene (reference sequence). CDR3 amino acids: CAWNNGGETQYF. Written as DNA, the CDR3 is TGTGCCTGGAACAACGGGGGGGAGACCCAGTACTTC.

The V and J genes are TRBV5-1 and TRBJ2-5; D may be TRBD2 (6 bases). This CDR3 has 14 residues. Trimming pared 0 bases from V and 0 bases from J, leaving 6 bases between. Germline V gene lookup returns CDR1 SGHRS and CDR2 YFSETQ. CDR3 DNA: TGCGCCAGCAGCTTGGGCGGGAACCAAGAGACCCAGTACTTC. Its protein product is CASSLGGNQETQYF. Variable domain in full (rest from reference TRBV5-1 and TRBJ2-5): KAGVTQTPRYLIKTRGQQVTLSCSPISGHRSVSWYQQTPGQGLQFLFEYFSETQRNKGNFPGRFSGRQFSNSRSEMNVSTLELGDSALYLCASSLGGNQETQYFGPGTRLLVL.